This T cell receptor beta chain is drawn from a study of T-cell memory formation after mild COVID-19. TCRdb called the 5' RACE reads again in MiXCR, with one record for every CDR3 protein. The sample lists around 340,000 distinct CDR3 sequences; about an eighth were seen once. The CDR3 is made up of 14 amino acids. Trimming took 5 bases from V and 10 from J; bases not matched to a gene: 5. Input material: PBMCs or a T cell subset sorted from them (not recorded which). The chain carries TRBV12-3 or TRBV12-4 and TRBJ2-1; 13 bases line up with TRBD2. The receptor comes from a man younger than 35 who had mild COVID-19 (a few samples of this study predate the infection). Cell type and time point are not known. The CDR3 loop reads CASSPGLAGAEQFF. CDR3 sequence (DNA): TGTGCCAGCAGTCCTGGACTAGCGGGGGCGGAGCAGTTCTTC.